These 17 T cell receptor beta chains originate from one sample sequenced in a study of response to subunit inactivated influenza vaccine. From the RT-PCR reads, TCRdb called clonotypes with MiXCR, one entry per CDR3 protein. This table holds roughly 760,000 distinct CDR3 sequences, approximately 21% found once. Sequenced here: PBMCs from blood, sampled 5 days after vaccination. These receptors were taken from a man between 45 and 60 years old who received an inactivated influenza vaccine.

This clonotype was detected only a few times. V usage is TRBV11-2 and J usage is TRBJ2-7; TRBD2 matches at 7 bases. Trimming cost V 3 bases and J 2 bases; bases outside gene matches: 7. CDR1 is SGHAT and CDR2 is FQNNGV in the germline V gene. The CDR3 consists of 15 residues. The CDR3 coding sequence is TGTGCCAGCAGCTTCGAGAGCGGGGAAACCTACGAGCAGTACTTC. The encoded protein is CASSFESGETYEQYF.

In DNA form, the CDR3 reads TGTGCCAGCAGTGAGGGGGGCCAGCCGGTTGAGCAGTTCTTC. Amino acid sequence: CASSEGGQPVEQFF. This chain links TRBV6-4 with TRBJ2-1; either TRBD1 or TRBD2 may fit D (6 bases each). This CDR3 has 14 residues. The germline V and J ends were trimmed by 3 bases and 9 bases, with 15 bases remaining between them. CDR1 is MRHNA, CDR2 SNTAGT, per germline.

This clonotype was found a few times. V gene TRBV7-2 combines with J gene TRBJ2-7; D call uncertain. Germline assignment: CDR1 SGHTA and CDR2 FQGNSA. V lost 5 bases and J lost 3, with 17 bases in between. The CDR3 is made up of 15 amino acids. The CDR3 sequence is CASSRPELGRYEQYF. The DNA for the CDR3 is TGTGCCAGCAGCCGACCTGAGCTAGGCCGCTACGAGCAGTACTTC.

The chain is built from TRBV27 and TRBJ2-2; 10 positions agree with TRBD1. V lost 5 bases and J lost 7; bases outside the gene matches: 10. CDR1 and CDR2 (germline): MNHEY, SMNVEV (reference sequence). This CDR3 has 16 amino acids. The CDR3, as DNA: TGTGCCAGCAGTCCCCGGACAGGGGGGAAATTCGGGGAGCTGTTTTTT. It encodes CASSPRTGGKFGELFF.

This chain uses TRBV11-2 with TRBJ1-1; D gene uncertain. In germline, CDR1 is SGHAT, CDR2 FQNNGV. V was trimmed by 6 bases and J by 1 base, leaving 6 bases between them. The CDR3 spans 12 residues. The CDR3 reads CASRPQNTEAFF. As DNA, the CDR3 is TGTGCCAGCAGACCCCAGAACACTGAAGCTTTCTTT.

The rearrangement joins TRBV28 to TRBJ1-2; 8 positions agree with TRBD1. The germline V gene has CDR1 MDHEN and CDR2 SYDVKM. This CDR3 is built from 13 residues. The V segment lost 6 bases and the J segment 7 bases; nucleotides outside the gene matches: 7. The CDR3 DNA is TGTGCCAGCAGGGAGGACAGGGTCGGTGGCTACACCTTC. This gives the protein CASREDRVGGYTF.

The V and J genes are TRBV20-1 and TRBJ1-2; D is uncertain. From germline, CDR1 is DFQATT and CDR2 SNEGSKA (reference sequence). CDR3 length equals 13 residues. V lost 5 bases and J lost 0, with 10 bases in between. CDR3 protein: CSADPGANYGYTF. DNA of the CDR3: TGCAGTGCTGATCCCGGGGCTAACTATGGCTACACCTTC.

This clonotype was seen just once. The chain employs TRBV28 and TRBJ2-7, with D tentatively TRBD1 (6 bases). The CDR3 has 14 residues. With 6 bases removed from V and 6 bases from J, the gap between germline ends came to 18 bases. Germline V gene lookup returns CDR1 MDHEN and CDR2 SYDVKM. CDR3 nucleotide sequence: TGTGCCAGCAGGCCCACAGGGCGCCAGGGCGAGCAGTACTTC. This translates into CASRPTGRQGEQYF.

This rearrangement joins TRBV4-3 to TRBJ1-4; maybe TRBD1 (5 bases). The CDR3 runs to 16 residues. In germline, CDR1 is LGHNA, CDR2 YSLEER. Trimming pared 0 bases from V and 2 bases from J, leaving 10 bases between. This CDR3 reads CASSQDRGTTNEKLFF. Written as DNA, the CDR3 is TGCGCCAGCAGCCAAGATAGGGGTACGACTAATGAAAAACTGTTTTTT.

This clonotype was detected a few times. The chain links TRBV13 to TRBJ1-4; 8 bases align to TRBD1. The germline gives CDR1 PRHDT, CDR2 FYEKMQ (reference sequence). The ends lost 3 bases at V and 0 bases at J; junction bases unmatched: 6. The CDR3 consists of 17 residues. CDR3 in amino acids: CASSFQGQDATNEKLFF. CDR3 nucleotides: TGTGCCAGCAGCTTCCAGGGACAGGATGCAACTAATGAAAAACTGTTTTTT. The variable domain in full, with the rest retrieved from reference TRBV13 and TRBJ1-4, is AAGVIQSPRHLIKEKRETATLKCYPIPRHDTVYWYQQGPGQDPQFLISFYEKMQSDKGSIPDRFSAQQFSDYHSELNMSSLELGDSALYFCASSFQGQDATNEKLFFGSGTQLSVL.

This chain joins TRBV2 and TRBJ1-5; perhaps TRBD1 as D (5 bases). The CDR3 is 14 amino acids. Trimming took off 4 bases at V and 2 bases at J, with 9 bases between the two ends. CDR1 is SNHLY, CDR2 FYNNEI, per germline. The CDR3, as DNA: TGTGCCAGCAGTGCGTCAGGGCGCAATCAGCCCCAGCATTTT. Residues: CASSASGRNQPQHF.

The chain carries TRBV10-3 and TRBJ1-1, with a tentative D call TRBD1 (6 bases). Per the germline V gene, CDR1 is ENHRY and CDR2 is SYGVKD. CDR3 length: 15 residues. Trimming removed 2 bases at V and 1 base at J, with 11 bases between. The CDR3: CAISEPGHQNTEAFF. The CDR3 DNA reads TGTGCCATCAGTGAGCCGGGACATCAGAACACTGAAGCTTTCTTT.

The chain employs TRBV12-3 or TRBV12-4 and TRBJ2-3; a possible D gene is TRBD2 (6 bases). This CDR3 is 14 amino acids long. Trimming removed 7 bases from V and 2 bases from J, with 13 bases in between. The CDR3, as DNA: TGTGCCAGCAATTCGGGACTGATCACAGATACGCAGTATTTT. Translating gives CASNSGLITDTQYF.

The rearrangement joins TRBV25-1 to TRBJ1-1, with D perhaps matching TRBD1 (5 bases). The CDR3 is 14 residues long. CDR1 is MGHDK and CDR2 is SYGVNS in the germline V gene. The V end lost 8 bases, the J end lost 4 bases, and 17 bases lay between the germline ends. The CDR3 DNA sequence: TGTGCCAGCCGACCCTCGGGGGGAGGCACTGAAGCTTTCTTT. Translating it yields CASRPSGGGTEAFF.

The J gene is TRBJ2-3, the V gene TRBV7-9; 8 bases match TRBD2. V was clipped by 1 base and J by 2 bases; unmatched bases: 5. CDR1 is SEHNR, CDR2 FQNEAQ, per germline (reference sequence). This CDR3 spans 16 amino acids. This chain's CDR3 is CASSLGGTRITDTQYF. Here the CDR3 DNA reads TGTGCCAGCAGCTTAGGAGGGACTAGGATCACAGATACGCAGTATTTT.

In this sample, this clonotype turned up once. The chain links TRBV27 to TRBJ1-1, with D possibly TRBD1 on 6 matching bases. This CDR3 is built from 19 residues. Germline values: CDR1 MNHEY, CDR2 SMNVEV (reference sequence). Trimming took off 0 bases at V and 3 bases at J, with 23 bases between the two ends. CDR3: CASSLSAVAVGGRDTEAFF. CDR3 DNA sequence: TGTGCCAGCAGTTTATCTGCGGTCGCTGTTGGGGGCAGGGACACTGAAGCTTTCTTT.

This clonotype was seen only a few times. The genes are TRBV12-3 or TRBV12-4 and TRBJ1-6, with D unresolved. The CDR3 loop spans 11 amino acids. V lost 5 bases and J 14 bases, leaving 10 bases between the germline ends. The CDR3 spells CASSRGLTLHF. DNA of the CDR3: TGTGCCAGCAGTCGCGGACTGACCCTCCACTTT.